This T cell receptor (beta chain) came from a study of type 1 and type 2 diabetes patients. Study-wide background: Participants included type 1 and type 2 diabetes patients plus nondiabetic controls. T cells were magnetically sorted from PBMCs as CD4+ or CD8+ subsets. Across the study, approximately 19 million paired-end reads were produced.

Anyone with other autoimmune disease or infection in the prior four weeks was excluded. The PCR template was genomic DNA. Multiplex PCR with 30 forward and 13 reverse primers amplified the TCR beta CDR3. TCRdb reprocessed the multiplex PCR reads with MiXCR, giving one entry per CDR3 protein. The table has a few hundred thousand distinct CDR3 sequences, around 50% seen once; the top ten hold roughly 13%. The CDR3 sequence is 14 residues long. The V end lost 5 bases, the J end lost 3 bases, and 11 bases lay between the germline ends. Per germline, CDR1 LNHDA and CDR2 SQIVND (reference sequence). What was sequenced was peripheral blood mononuclear cells (PBMCs). The clonotype originates from a young man with type 2 diabetes. V is TRBV19 and J is TRBJ1-5; D may be TRBD1 (5 bases). The CDR3, as DNA: TGTGCCAGTAGTCGGCAGGGTGTCAATCAGCCCCAGCATTTT. It is translated as CASSRQGVNQPQHF.